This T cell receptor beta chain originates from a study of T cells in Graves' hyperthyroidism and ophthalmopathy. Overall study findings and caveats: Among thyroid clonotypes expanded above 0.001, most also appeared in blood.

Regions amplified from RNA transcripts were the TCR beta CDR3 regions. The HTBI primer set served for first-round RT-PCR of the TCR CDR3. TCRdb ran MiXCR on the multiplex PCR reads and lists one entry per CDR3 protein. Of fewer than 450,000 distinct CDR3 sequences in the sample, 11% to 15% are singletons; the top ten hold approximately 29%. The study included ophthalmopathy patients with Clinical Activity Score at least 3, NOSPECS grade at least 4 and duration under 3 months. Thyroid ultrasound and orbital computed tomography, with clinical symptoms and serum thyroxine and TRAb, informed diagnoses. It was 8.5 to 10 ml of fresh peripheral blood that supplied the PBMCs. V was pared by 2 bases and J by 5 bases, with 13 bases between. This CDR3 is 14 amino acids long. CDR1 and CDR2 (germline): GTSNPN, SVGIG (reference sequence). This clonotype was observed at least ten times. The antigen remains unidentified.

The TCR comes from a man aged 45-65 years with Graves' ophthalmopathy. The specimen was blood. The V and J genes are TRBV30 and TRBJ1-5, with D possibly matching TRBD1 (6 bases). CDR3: CAWSLTSGDQPQHF. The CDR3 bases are TGTGCCTGGAGTCTAACCTCAGGGGATCAGCCCCAGCATTTT.